This TCR beta chain was identified in a study of cytomegalovirus exposure and HLA in healthy donors. Every donor was a healthy person donating bone marrow. Researchers ran the PCR with 60 Vbeta and 13 Jbeta primers. Clones were read by immunoSEQ multiplex PCR, and TCRdb kept only the in-frame ones, dropping some. The sample comprises roughly 110,000 clones, around 80% of which are singletons, and around 23% rests with the top ten. Comment on this clone: Antigen specificity is unknown.

General observations from the study: One variant, a missense change in DCLRE1C, was linked in a later analysis to TCR beta V- and J-gene trimming.

The sample consisted of PBMCs. The clonotype was recovered from a man aged 30 to 45 in good health and CMV-seropositive.

The CDR3 loop is CASSQSWRVNYGYTF. As DNA, the CDR3 is TGTGCCAGCAGCCAATCGTGGAGGGTGAACTATGGCTACACCTTC. J is TRBJ1-2 and V is TRBV16; D ambiguous. V shed 0 bases and J shed 2 bases, with 10 bases lying between them. Germline assignment: CDR1 KGHSY and CDR2 FQNENV. This CDR3 is 15 amino acids long. The entire variable domain, with the rest obtained from reference TRBV16 and TRBJ1-2, is as follows: GEEVAQTPKHLVRGEGQKAKLYCAPIKGHSYVFWYQQVLKNEFKFLISFQNENVFDETGMPKERFSAKCLPNSPCSLEIQATKLEDSAVYFCASSQSWRVNYGYTFGSGTRLTVV.